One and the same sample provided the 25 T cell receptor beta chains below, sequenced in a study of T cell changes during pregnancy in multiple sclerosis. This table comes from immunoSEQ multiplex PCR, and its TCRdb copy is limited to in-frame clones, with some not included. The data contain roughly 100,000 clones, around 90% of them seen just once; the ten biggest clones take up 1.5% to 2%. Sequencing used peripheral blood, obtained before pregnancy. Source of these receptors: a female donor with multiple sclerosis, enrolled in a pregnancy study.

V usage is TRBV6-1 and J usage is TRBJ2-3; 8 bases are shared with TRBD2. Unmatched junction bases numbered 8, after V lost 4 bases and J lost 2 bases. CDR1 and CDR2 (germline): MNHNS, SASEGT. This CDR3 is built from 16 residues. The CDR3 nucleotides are TGTGCCAGCAGTGTCGGCGGCGGGAGGAACACAGATACGCAGTATTTT. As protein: CASSVGGGRNTDTQYF.

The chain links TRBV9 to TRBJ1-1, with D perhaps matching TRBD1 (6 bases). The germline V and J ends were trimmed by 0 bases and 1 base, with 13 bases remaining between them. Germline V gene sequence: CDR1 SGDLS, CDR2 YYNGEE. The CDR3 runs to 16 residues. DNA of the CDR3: TGTGCCAGCAGCGTAGGACAGGCCGTGGGGAACACTGAAGCTTTCTTT. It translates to CASSVGQAVGNTEAFF.

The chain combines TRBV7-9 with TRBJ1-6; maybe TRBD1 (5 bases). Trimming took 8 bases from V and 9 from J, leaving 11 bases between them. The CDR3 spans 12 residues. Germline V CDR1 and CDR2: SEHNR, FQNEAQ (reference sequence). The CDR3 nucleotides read TGTGCCAGCGGGGGGGAGCGTTCACCCCTCCACTTT. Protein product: CASGGERSPLHF.

The CDR3 spells CASSPRTATSGNTIYF. The CDR3 DNA reads TGTGCCAGCAGCCCGCGGACAGCAACCTCTGGAAACACCATATATTTT. This chain joins TRBV7-2 and TRBJ1-3, with TRBD1 as a possible D gene (6 bases). Deletions cut 5 bases from V and 0 bases from J, with 14 bases between. Germline CDR1 SGHTA, CDR2 FQGNSA. The CDR3 loop spans 16 amino acids. The entire variable domain, with the rest obtained from reference TRBV7-2 and TRBJ1-3, is as follows: GAGVSQSPSNKVTEKGKDVELRCDPISGHTALYWYRQSLGQGLEFLIYFQGNSAPDKSGLPSDRFSAERTGGSVSTLTIQRTQQEDSAVYLCASSPRTATSGNTIYFGEGSWLTVV.

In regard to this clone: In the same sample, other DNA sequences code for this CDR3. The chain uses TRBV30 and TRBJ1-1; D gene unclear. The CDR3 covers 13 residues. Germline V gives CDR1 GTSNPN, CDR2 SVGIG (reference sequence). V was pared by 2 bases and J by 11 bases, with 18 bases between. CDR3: CAWSYLANGEAFF. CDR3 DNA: TGTGCCTGGAGTTACTTAGCCAACGGTGAGGCTTTCTTT.

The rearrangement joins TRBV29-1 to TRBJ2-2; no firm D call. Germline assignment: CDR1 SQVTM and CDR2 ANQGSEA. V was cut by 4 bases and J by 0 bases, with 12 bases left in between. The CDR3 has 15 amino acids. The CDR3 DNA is TGCAGCGTTGGGGCCGGCAGCTCGAACACCGGGGAGCTGTTTTTT. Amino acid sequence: CSVGAGSSNTGELFF.

In DNA, the CDR3 is TGTGCCAGTAGTTTTATAAATCAGCGTGGCGGAACCTTC. It is translated as CASSFINQRGGTF. The chain recombines TRBV19 with TRBJ1-2; D unclear. Germline CDR1 is LNHDA and CDR2 is SQIVND (reference sequence). The CDR3 extends over 13 amino acids. V was clipped by 5 bases and J by 14 bases, with 21 bases between them.

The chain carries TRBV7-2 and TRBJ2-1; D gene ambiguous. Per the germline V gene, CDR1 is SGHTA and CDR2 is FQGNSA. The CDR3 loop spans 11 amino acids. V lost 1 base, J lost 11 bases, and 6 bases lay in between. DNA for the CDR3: TGTGCCAGCAGCTTAGTCGCGAAGCAGTTCTTC. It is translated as CASSLVAKQFF.

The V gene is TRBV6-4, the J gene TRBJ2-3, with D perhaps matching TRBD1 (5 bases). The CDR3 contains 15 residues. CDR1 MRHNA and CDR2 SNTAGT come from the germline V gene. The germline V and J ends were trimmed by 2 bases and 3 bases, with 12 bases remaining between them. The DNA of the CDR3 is TGTGCCAGCAGTGACATCAGGGATTATACAGATACGCAGTATTTT. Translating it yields CASSDIRDYTDTQYF.

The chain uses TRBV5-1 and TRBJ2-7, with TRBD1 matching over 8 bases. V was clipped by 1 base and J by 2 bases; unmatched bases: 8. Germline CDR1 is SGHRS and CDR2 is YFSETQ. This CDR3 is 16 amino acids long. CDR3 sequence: CASSLRKTQGAYEQYF. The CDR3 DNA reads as TGCGCCAGCAGCTTGAGGAAAACACAGGGGGCCTACGAGCAGTACTTC.

The CDR3 loop reads CASRLDTFLSYEQYF. The CDR3 DNA is TGTGCCAGCCGTCTTGACACTTTCCTCTCCTACGAGCAGTACTTC. The chain joins TRBV27 to TRBJ2-7; D unresolved. V was shortened by 8 bases and J by 0 bases, with 17 bases between the two germline ends. Germline V lookup: CDR1 MNHEY, CDR2 SMNVEV (reference sequence). The CDR3 is 15 amino acids.

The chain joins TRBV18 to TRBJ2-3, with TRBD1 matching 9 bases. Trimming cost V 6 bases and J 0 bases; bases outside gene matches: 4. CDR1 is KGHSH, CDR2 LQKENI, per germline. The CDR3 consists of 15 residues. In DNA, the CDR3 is TGTGCCAGCTCTGCCGGGACAGGGAGCACAGATACGCAGTATTTT. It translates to CASSAGTGSTDTQYF.

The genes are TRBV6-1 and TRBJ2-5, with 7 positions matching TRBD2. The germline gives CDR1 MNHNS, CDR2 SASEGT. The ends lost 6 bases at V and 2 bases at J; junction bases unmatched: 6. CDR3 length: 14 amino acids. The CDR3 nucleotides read TGTGCCAGCAGACTTTCCGGGGGGCAAGAGACCCAGTACTTC. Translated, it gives CASRLSGGQETQYF.

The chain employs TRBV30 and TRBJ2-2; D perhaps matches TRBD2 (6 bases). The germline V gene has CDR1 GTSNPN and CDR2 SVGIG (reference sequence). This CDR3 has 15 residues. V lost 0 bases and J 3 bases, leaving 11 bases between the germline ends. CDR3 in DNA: TGTGCCTGGAGTGTAAGTTTAGCGGACACCGGGGAGCTGTTTTTT. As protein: CAWSVSLADTGELFF.

The CDR3 here is CASSLEWPPLAGGLYNEQFF. In DNA, the CDR3 is TGTGCCAGCAGCTTAGAATGGCCTCCGCTAGCGGGGGGTTTGTACAATGAGCAGTTCTTC. The rearrangement joins TRBV7-8 to TRBJ2-1; 11 positions match TRBD2. The V segment lost 1 base and the J segment 4 bases; nucleotides outside the gene matches: 15. Looked up from germline, CDR1 is SGHVS and CDR2 is FQNEAQ. This CDR3 has 20 amino acids.

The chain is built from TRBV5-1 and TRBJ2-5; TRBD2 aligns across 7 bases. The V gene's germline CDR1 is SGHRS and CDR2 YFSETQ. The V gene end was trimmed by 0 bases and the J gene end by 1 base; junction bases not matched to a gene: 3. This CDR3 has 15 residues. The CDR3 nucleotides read TGCGCCAGCAGCTTGGGGGCTAGCGGCCAAGAGACCCAGTACTTC. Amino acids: CASSLGASGQETQYF.

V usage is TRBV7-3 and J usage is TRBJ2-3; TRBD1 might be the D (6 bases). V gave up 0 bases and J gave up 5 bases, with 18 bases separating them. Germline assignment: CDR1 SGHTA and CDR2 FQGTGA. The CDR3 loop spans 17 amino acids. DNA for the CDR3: TGTGCCAGCAGCTTAACCCACCGGACAGTCTCGGGAGATACGCAGTATTTT. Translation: CASSLTHRTVSGDTQYF.

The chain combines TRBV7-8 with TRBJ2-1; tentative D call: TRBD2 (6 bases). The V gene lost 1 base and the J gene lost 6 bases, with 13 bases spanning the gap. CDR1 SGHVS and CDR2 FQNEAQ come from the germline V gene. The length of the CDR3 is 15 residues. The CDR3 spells CASSLVEGLPNEQFF. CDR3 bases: TGTGCCAGCAGCTTAGTGGAGGGGCTTCCCAATGAGCAGTTCTTC.

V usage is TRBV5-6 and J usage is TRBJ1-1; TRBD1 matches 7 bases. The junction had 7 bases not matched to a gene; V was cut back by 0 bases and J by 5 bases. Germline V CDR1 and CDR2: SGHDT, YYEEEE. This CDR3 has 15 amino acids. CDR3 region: CASSLVRGRITEAFF. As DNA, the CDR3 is TGTGCCAGCAGCTTGGTGAGGGGGCGAATAACTGAAGCTTTCTTT.

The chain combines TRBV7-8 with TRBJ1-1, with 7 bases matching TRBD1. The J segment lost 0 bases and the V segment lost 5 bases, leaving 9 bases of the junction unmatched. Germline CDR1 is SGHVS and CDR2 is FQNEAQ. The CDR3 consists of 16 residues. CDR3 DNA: TGTGCCAGCAGCCCCTGGACAGGCAGGATGAACACTGAAGCTTTCTTT. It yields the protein CASSPWTGRMNTEAFF.

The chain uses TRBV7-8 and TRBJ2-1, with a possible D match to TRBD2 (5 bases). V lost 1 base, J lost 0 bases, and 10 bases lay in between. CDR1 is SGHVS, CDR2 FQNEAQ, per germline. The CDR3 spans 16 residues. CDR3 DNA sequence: TGTGCCAGCAGCTTAGTAAGCGGAAGCTCCTACAATGAGCAGTTCTTC. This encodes CASSLVSGSSYNEQFF.

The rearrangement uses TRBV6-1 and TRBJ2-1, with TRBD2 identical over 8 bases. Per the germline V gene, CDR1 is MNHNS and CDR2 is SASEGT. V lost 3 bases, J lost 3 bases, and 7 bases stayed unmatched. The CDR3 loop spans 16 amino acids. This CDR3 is CASSDLYGRGYNEQFF. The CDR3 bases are TGTGCCAGCAGTGATCTATACGGGAGGGGCTACAATGAGCAGTTCTTC.

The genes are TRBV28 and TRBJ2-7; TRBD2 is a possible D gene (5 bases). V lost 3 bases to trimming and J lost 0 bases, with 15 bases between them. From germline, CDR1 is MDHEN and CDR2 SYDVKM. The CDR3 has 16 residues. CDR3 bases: TGTGCCAGCAGTTTTGCTTCGAGACTACTCTCCTACGAGCAGTACTTC. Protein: CASSFASRLLSYEQYF.

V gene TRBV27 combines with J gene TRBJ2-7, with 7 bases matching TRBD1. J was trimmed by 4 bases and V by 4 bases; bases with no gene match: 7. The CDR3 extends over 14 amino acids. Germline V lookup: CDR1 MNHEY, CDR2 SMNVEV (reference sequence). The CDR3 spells CASSSGTARYEQYF. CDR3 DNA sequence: TGTGCCAGCAGTTCCGGGACAGCTAGATACGAGCAGTACTTC.

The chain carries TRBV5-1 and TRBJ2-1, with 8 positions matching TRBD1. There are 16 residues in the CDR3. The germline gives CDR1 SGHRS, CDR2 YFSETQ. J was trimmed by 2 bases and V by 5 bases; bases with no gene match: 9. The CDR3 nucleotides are TGCGCCAGCAGGGCCAGGACAGGGAGCCCCTACAATGAGCAGTTCTTC. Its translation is CASRARTGSPYNEQFF.